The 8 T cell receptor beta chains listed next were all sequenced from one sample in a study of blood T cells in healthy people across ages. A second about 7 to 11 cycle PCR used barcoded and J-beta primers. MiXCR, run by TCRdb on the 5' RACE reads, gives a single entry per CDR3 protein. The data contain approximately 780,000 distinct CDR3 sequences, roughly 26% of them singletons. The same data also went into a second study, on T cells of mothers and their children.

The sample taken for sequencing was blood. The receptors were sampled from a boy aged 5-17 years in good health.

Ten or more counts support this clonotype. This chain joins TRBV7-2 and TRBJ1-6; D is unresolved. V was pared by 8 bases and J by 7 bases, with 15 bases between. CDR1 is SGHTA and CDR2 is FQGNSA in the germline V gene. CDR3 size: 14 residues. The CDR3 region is CASGPGSRNSPLHF. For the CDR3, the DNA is TGTGCCAGCGGTCCCGGGTCCCGGAATTCACCCCTCCACTTT.

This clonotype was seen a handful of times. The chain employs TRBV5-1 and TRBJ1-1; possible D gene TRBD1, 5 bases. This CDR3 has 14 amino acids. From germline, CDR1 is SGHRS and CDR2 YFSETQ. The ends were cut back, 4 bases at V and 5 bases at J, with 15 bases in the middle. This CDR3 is CASSTRAGGTEAFF. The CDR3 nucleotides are TGCGCCAGCAGCACCAGGGCTGGGGGGACTGAAGCTTTCTTT.

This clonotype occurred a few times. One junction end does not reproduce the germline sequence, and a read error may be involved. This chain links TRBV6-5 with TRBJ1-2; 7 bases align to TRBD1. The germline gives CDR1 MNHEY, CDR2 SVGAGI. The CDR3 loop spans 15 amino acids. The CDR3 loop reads CASSDSGTVSYGYTF. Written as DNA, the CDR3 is TGTGCCAGCAGTGACTCCGGGACAGTCTCCTATGGCTACACCTTC.

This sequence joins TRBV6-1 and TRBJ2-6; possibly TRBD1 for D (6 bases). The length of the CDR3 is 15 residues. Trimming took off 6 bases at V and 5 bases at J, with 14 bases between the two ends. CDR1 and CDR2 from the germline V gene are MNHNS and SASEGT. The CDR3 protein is CASSRTVDRANVLTF. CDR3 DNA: TGTGCCAGCAGCCGGACAGTGGATAGGGCCAACGTCCTGACTTTC.

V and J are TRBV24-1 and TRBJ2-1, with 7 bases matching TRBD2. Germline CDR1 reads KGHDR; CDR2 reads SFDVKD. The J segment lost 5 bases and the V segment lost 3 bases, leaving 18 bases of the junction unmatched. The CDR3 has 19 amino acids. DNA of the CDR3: TGTGCCACCAGTGATATTGGCGTAACTTGGGCGGGAGATAACAATGAGCAGTTCTTC. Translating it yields CATSDIGVTWAGDNNEQFF.

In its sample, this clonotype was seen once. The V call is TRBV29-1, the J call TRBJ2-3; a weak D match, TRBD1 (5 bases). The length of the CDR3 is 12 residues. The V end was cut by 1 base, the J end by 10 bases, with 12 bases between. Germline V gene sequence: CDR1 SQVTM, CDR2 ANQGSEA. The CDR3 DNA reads TGCAGCGTTGAAGTTGGGGCGAATCCGCAGTATTTT. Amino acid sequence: CSVEVGANPQYF.

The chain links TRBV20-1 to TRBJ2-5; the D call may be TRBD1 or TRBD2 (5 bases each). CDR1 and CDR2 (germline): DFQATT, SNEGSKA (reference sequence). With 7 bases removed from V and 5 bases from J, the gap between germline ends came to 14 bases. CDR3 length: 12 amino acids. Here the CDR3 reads CSGRSGSETQYF. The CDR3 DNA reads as TGCAGTGGGAGGTCAGGGTCGGAGACCCAGTACTTC.

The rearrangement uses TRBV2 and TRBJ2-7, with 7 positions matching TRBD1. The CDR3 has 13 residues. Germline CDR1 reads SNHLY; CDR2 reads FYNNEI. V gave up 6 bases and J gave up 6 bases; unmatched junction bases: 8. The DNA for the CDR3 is TGTGCCAGCAGCTCCGACAGGGAGCGCGAGCAGTACTTC. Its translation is CASSSDREREQYF.